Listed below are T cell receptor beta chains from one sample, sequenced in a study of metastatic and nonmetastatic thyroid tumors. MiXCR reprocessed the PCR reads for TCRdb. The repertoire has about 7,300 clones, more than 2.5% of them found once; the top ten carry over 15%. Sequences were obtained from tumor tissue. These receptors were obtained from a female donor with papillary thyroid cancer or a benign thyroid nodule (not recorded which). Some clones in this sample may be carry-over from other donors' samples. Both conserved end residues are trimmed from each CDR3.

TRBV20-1,SARGVQAGAYNEQF
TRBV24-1,ATSDRTGREQF
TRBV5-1,ASRGQAGTDTQY
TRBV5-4,ASSLDREETQY
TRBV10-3,AIPTLGANVLT
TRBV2,ASAEGNIQY
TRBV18,ASSPPLRVHNQPQH
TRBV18,ASSPIRLAGAGAGELF
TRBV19,ASSIGGGSYEQY
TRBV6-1,ASRQDPTNEKLF
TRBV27,ASSSLPGIMSNQPQH
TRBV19,ASSISSGSHNEQF
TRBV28,ASSSPGQGGNQPQH
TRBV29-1,SVEGRTGTDTQY
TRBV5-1,ASSPTDNTEAF
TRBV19,ASSNRGRGKDTEAF
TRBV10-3,AISGGTSGGRQY
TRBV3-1,ASSLTSRLLHEQF
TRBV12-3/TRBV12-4,ASRWRLEDNEQF
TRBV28,ASSLLQVSYNEQF
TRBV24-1,ATSDGRDRYSYT
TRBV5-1,ASSPWGAGDTEAF
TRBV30,AWSDGQGPEKLF
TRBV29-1,SAWTGRNTGELF
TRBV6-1,ASVENYGYT
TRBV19,ASRDRGFH
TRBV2,ASSREVRSSELF
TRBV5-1,ASSLATTRSSFNEQF
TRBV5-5,ASILGEGAYEQY
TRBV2,ASGTDTQY
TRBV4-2,ASSRDRDYEQY
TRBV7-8,ASSRTTSRSTDTQY
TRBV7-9,ASSYGQGHSGANVLT
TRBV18,ASSPPIGRAGEQF
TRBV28,ATHGGPGAEAF
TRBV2,ASSGGGSYNSPLH
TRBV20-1,SATPGTHNEQF
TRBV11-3,ASSHRGPAYEQY
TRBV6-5,ASSYQHTAPGELF
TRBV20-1,SARDFKAGTGTDYT
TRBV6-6,ASSYSTGRLNQPQH
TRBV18,ASSPRTGGVGTDTQY
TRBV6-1,ASSEMARETEAF
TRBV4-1,ASSQAMGRQGALNQPQH
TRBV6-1,ASSDSGDLNEQF
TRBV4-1,ASSRYRETNTGELF
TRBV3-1,ASSQGGTSRSKNIQY
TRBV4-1,ASSLVPRTYEQY
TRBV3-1,ASSQDRDGDTALH